This T cell receptor (beta chain) was identified in a study of blood T cell repertoires in COVID-19. Across the study: COVID-19 samples, acute and convalescent, were from the United States, Italy and Spain. PBMCs, B-cell-depleted T cells, or T cells were the source of the cDNA or gDNA that made up the material.

The CDR3 consists of 17 residues. Trimming pared 5 bases from V and 0 bases from J, leaving 17 bases between. The germline gives CDR1 SGHTA, CDR2 FQGNSA. This clone was counted between two and nine times. TCRdb's copy holds only in-frame clones and misses some; the assay was immunoSEQ multiplex PCR. The sample contains more than 90,000 clones, 91% of which appear only once. Specimen: peripheral blood. The receptor was derived from a man between 50 and 59 years old with acute or convalescent COVID-19. V gene TRBV7-2 combines with J gene TRBJ1-3; D gene unclear. DNA for the CDR3: TGTGCCAGCAGCCCATTCGGGAAGGATCCCTCTGGAAACACCATATATTTT. This codes for CASSPFGKDPSGNTIYF.